These T cell receptor beta chains were read from a single sample in a study of T cells after yellow fever vaccination. Via MiXCR, TCRdb re-called the 5' RACE reads, giving one row per CDR3 protein. The sample has about 310,000 distinct CDR3 sequences, around 3.9% seen once; the top ten hold about a quarter. This specimen was PBMCs, taken on the day of the yellow fever booster vaccination. These receptor sequences come from a man aged 18 to 29 who received the YFV17D yellow fever vaccine. Each CDR3 is given with its conserved first and last residue. The D gene is left open where the match is weak. Part of the rows lack a size; the others show once, few, many or a class for expanded clones.

abundance,j_gene,v_gene,d_gene,CDR3nt,CDR3aa
-,TRBJ2-7,TRBV5-1,TRBD2,TGCGCCAGCAGCTACGATTCGAGCCCGGCTAGCGGTAAAAACACCTTC,CASSYDSSPASGKNTF
-,TRBJ2-2,TRBV20-1,-,TGCAGTGCTAGGGACGGGCAAGGGGCCGGGGAGCTGTTTTTT,CSARDGQGAGELFF
many,TRBJ2-5,TRBV7-2,-,TGTGCCAGCAGCTCCCGAGGGACCCAGTACTTC,CASSSRGTQYF
-,TRBJ1-2,TRBV7-9,-,TGTGCCAGCAGCCCGATAGACAGCGATTATGGCTACACCTTC,CASSPIDSDYGYTF
few,TRBJ2-3,TRBV7-3,-,TGTGCCAGCAGCTTCGAGTCTAGCACAGATACGCAGTATTTT,CASSFESSTDTQYF
many,TRBJ2-3,TRBV11-2,-,TGTGCCAGCAGTCCGTATAGCACAGATACGCAGTATTTT,CASSPYSTDTQYF
many,TRBJ2-6,TRBV20-1,-,TGCAGTGGGCTCATCTCGGGCTCTGGGGCCAACGTCCTGACTTTC,CSGLISGSGANVLTF
many,TRBJ2-7,TRBV9,-,TGTGCCAGCAGCGTCGGCCCGGGGGCCCACGAGCAGTACTTC,CASSVGPGAHEQYF
-,TRBJ1-4,TRBV5-6,TRBD1,TGTGCCAGCAGCTTTACAGGGGTGCTAGGAGAAAAACTGTTTTTT,CASSFTGVLGEKLFF
many,TRBJ2-5,TRBV19,-,TGTGCCAGCGGGGGGCCCGGGGAGACCCAGTACTTC,CASGGPGETQYF
many,TRBJ2-5,TRBV5-1,TRBD2,TGCGCCAGCAGCGCGGGACTAGGCCCCCAAGAGACCCAGTACTTC,CASSAGLGPQETQYF
many,TRBJ1-1,TRBV7-3,-,TGTGCCAGCAGCTTAAACTGGGCCACTGAAGCTTTCTTT,CASSLNWATEAFF
many,TRBJ2-7,TRBV5-1,-,TGCGCCAGCAGCTTGGGTCCCTCTCTGAGAATCTCCTACGAGCAGTACTTC,CASSLGPSLRISYEQYF
-,TRBJ2-7,TRBV5-4,-,TGTGCCAGCAGCTGGTTTGGCGGCTACGAGCAGTACTTC,CASSWFGGYEQYF
many,TRBJ1-2,TRBV7-2,-,TGTGCCAGCAGCTCCACACCAAACGACTATGGCTACACCTTC,CASSSTPNDYGYTF
few,TRBJ2-1,TRBV14,-,TGTGCCAGCAGCCAACAAGCGGGCCCCTACAATGAGCAGTTCTTC,CASSQQAGPYNEQFF
many,TRBJ1-2,TRBV20-1,-,TGCAGTGCTAGAGATCGCGTAGCTAACTATGGCTACACCTTC,CSARDRVANYGYTF
few,TRBJ2-1,TRBV20-1,TRBD2,TGCAGTGCTACCGGAGCGGGGGGGTGGTACAATGAGCAGTTCTTC,CSATGAGGWYNEQFF